The 7 T cell receptor beta chains listed next were all sequenced from one sample in a study of tumor-infiltrating lymphocytes in localized non-small cell lung cancer (dated by TCRdb to about 2021). Library preparation used the immunoSEQ multiplex PCR assay. Drawn from immuneACCESS, this table holds only the in-frame rearrangements with V and J called that TCRdb kept. Clones are partly lost; checked studies trace under half to an unresolved V gene and leave the rest unexplained. The sample table lists 25,000 to 30,000 clones, 70% to 90% of them with a count of one. The leading ten clones occupy roughly 2% of the sample. Sequenced material: lung tumor tissue. These receptors were taken from a human donor with non-small cell lung cancer.

The chain is built from TRBV7-2 and TRBJ1-2; 11 nucleotides match TRBD1. Germline V gene data show CDR1 as SGHTA and CDR2 as FQGNSA. This CDR3 comprises 18 residues. J gave up 2 bases and V 5 bases, and 13 bases lay outside the gene matches. The CDR3 is CASSPRGGGTGGNYGYTF. In DNA form, the CDR3 reads TGTGCCAGCAGCCCAAGAGGGGGCGGGACAGGGGGGAACTATGGCTACACCTTC.

This clone was seen only once. The genes are TRBV19 and TRBJ2-3, with D perhaps matching TRBD2 (7 bases). Between the trimmed V and J ends, which lost 5 bases and 0 bases, there was a span of 15 bases. CDR1 and CDR2 from the germline V gene are LNHDA and SQIVND (reference sequence). The CDR3 length is 16 residues. CDR3 sequence (DNA): TGTGCCAGTAGTCCGGCTCGGGGGGCAAGCACAGATACGCAGTATTTT. This gives the protein CASSPARGASTDTQYF.

The chain links TRBV4-2 to TRBJ2-3; D unresolved. This CDR3 comprises 12 residues. Germline loops: CDR1 LGHNA, CDR2 YNFKEQ. Trimming removed 1 base at V and 2 bases at J, with 1 base between. In nucleotides, the CDR3 is TGTGCCAGCAGCCAAGTCACAGATACGCAGTATTTT. Its translation: CASSQVTDTQYF.

CDR3 protein: CASRRSGENQPQHF. CDR3 bases: TGTGCCAGCAGACGGAGCGGGGAAAATCAGCCCCAGCATTTT. The chain carries TRBV27 and TRBJ1-5; D unresolved. The V end lost 6 bases, the J end lost 4 bases, and 13 bases lay between the germline ends. The CDR3 runs 14 residues. CDR1 and CDR2 (germline): MNHEY, SMNVEV (reference sequence).

The chain couples TRBV6-5 to TRBJ2-5; 10 bases agree with TRBD2. CDR1 and CDR2 (germline): MNHEY, SVGAGI. The CDR3 consists of 15 residues. V trimming: 5 bases; J trimming: 5 bases; junction bases outside the gene matches: 8. The CDR3, as DNA: TGTGCCAGCAGTCCCGTTCTTAGCGGGGGGGAGACCCAGTACTTC. This codes for CASSPVLSGGETQYF.

This rearrangement joins TRBV10-3 to TRBJ1-4; D gene ambiguous. Looked up from germline, CDR1 is ENHRY and CDR2 is SYGVKD. The CDR3 covers 13 residues. With 5 bases removed from V and 7 bases from J, the gap between germline ends came to 11 bases. The CDR3 DNA sequence: TGTGCCATCAGTAGTTCGGAGATTGAAAAACTGTTTTTT. This encodes CAISSSEIEKLFF.

This sequence joins TRBV4-1 and TRBJ2-5, with D hard to call. CDR3 size: 13 residues. Germline loops: CDR1 MGHRA, CDR2 YSYEKL. V was shortened by 2 bases and J by 5 bases, with 9 bases between the two germline ends. The CDR3 region is CASSQLARETQYF. CDR3 coding DNA: TGCGCCAGCAGCCAATTGGCTAGGGAGACCCAGTACTTC.